The present entry profiles one T cell receptor (beta chain) with its context. Its antigen is undetermined. Tumor samples were taken before definitive surgery or chemotherapy. The entry originates in a study of high-grade serous ovarian cancer treatment subgroups. Study background: On average, around 15,000 reads and about 7,400 unique TCR beta rearrangements were obtained per sample.

V lost 4 bases to trimming and J lost 1 base, with 8 bases between them. The germline V gene encodes CDR1 SGHDT and CDR2 YYEEEE. The CDR3 length is 13 residues. Regarding the study as a whole: CDR1 and CDR2 were left unanalyzed; analyses focused on CDR3. Without spatial data, bulk sequencing limits insight into HGSC tumor diversity. Same-patient tumor repertoires overlapped at roughly 0.1 to 0.85; different patients barely overlapped.

The data were produced by immunoSEQ multiplex PCR, yet TCRdb's version contains in-frame clones alone and is incomplete. This table holds 7,500 to 8,500 clones, over 70% found once. What was sequenced was tumor tissue. The clonotype comes from a human donor with high-grade serous ovarian cancer. The rearrangement joins TRBV5-6 to TRBJ1-1, with unresolved D. The CDR3 spells CASSPQWNTEAFF. CDR3 DNA: TGTGCCAGCAGCCCTCAATGGAACACTGAAGCTTTCTTT.